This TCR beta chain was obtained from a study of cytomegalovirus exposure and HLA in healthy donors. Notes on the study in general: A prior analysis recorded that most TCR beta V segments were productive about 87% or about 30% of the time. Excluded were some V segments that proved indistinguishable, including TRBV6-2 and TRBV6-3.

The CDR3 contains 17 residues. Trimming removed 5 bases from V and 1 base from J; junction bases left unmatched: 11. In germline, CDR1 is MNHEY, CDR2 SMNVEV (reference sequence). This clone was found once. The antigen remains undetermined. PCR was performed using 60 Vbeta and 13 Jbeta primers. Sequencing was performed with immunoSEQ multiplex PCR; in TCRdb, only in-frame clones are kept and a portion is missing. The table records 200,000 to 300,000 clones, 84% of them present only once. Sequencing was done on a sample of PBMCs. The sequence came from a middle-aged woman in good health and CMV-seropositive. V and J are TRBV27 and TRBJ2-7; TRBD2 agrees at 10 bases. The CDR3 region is CASSLHPPSGRSYEQYF. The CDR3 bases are TGTGCCAGCAGTCTCCACCCTCCTAGCGGGAGATCCTACGAGCAGTACTTC.